This T cell receptor (beta chain) came from a study of OX40 agonist ivuxolimab in advanced cancers. Findings and limits, study-wide: Patients who responded partially at 0.1-3.0 mg/kg showed clonal expansion ranking among the lowest.

The CDR3 is made up of 14 amino acids. The V gene's germline CDR1 is MNHNY and CDR2 SVGAGI (reference sequence). Between the trimmed V and J ends, which lost 6 bases and 8 bases, there was a span of 19 bases. Systemic immunosuppression or a history of autoimmune disease excluded patients. Comment on this clone: Its antigen remains unknown.

Clones were sequenced by immunoSEQ multiplex PCR, and TCRdb holds only the in-frame ones, with some missing. The table includes 90,000 or so clones, about 90% detected once. The chain uses TRBV6-6 and TRBJ1-2, with D possibly being TRBD1 (5 bases). Specimen: CD4+ or CD8+ T cells sorted from blood, collected in a trial of the OX40 agonist ivuxolimab. The origin of this receptor is an adult with an advanced solid tumor such as melanoma, head and neck, liver or kidney cancer. The chain's CDR3 is CASRYHGQGVGYTF. The CDR3 region has the DNA TGTGCCAGCAGGTATCACGGCCAAGGGGTCGGCTACACCTTC.